This T cell receptor beta chain derives from a study of T-cell reconstitution after alpha-beta-depleted transplantation in children. Unique molecular identifiers were incorporated when the TCRbeta library was constructed. TCRdb re-called the PCR reads with MiXCR, one entry per CDR3 protein. The repertoire has approximately 500,000 distinct CDR3 sequences, roughly a tenth of them found once; the top ten carry 2%. CDR1 and CDR2 from the germline V gene are SGHRS and YFSETQ. With 4 bases removed from V and 8 bases from J, the gap between germline ends came to 18 bases. The CDR3 spans 15 residues. This clonotype was detected only a few times.

Sample: PBMCs, taken before TCRalphabeta/CD19-depleted stem cell transplant. The chain uses TRBV5-1 and TRBJ1-4; D is perhaps TRBD1 (5 bases). This receptor was identified in a child between 2 and 9 years old with inherited bone marrow failure, due to receive a stem cell transplant. CDR3 in amino acids: CASSVYQGIGEKLFF. The DNA for the CDR3 is TGCGCCAGCAGCGTTTACCAGGGAATCGGAGAAAAACTGTTTTTT.